The 23 T cell receptor beta chains below come from one sample, sequenced in a study of CD8 T cells in Susac syndrome. A quantity of roughly 0.5 to 1 ug RNA underwent reverse transcription using random hexamers. TCRdb passed the immunoSEQ multiplex PCR reads through MiXCR, listing each CDR3 protein once. Of 110,000 or so distinct CDR3 sequences listed, less than 95% are singletons. The material sequenced was CD4+ T cells from PBMCs. The source of these receptors is a human donor in good health.

This chain joins TRBV19 and TRBJ1-1; no definite D call. This CDR3 is built from 12 residues. V gave up 5 bases and J gave up 6 bases, with 10 bases separating them. Germline assignment: CDR1 LNHDA and CDR2 SQIVND (reference sequence). In DNA form, the CDR3 reads TGTGCCAGTAGTTCCCGGACGGCTGAAGCTTTCTTT. Translation: CASSSRTAEAFF.

J is TRBJ2-7 and V is TRBV7-9, with D possibly being TRBD2 (6 bases). The V end lost 5 bases, the J end lost 3 bases, and 14 bases lay between the germline ends. This CDR3 region has 14 residues. The germline CDR1 and CDR2 sequences are SEHNR and FQNEAQ (reference sequence). The CDR3 nucleotides read TGTGCCAGCAGCCCCCTGAACGGGGGCTACGAGCAGTACTTC. Translated: CASSPLNGGYEQYF.

This clonotype has only one observation. DNA for the CDR3: TGCAGTGCTAGTGGGGGCCGAAGCAATCAGCCCCAGCATTTT. Protein: CSASGGRSNQPQHF. The J gene is TRBJ1-5, the V gene TRBV20-1, with a tentative D call TRBD1 (6 bases). CDR1 is DFQATT, CDR2 SNEGSKA, per germline (reference sequence). V was shortened by 3 bases and J by 1 base, with 10 bases between the two germline ends. This CDR3 contains 14 residues.

J is TRBJ1-5 and V is TRBV6-1; TRBD1 might be the D (5 bases). The CDR3 is 16 residues long. V was clipped by 6 bases and J by 6 bases, with 21 bases between them. Germline V gene sequence: CDR1 MNHNS, CDR2 SASEGT. The CDR3 DNA is TGTGCCAGCAGAAAGGCTGAGCAGGGATCTACTCAGCCCCAGCATTTT. Residues: CASRKAEQGSTQPQHF.

This clonotype was counted a single time. The V gene is TRBV20-1, the J gene TRBJ1-2; TRBD1 aligns across 9 bases. CDR1 and CDR2 (germline): DFQATT, SNEGSKA (reference sequence). After removal of 1 base from V and 7 bases from J, the junction contained 7 bases not matched to a gene. The CDR3 length is 14 residues. The CDR3 loop reads CSARAHGQGFGYTF. The CDR3 coding sequence is TGCAGTGCTAGAGCCCACGGACAGGGGTTTGGCTACACCTTC.

CDR3 loop: CASSPRGRTGSSTDTQYF. CDR3 sequence (DNA): TGTGCCAGCAGCCCTCGGGGGAGGACAGGGAGTAGCACAGATACGCAGTATTTT. This chain uses TRBV7-2 with TRBJ2-3; TRBD1 agrees at 8 bases. With 5 bases clipped from V and 0 bases from J, the junction kept 13 bases outside the gene matches. Germline V gives CDR1 SGHTA, CDR2 FQGNSA. CDR3 length: 18 residues.

The chain combines TRBV7-2 with TRBJ1-2; the match to TRBD1 covers 10 bases. Trimming cost V 7 bases and J 7 bases; bases outside gene matches: 12. The CDR3 runs 15 residues. Looked up from germline, CDR1 is SGHTA and CDR2 is FQGNSA. The CDR3 protein is CASTTTGTGAGGYTF. CDR3 in DNA: TGTGCCAGCACTACAACCGGGACAGGGGCCGGTGGCTACACCTTC. The variable domain in full, completed from reference TRBV7-2 and TRBJ1-2, reads GAGVSQSPSNKVTEKGKDVELRCDPISGHTALYWYRQSLGQGLEFLIYFQGNSAPDKSGLPSDRFSAERTGGSVSTLTIQRTQQEDSAVYLCASTTTGTGAGGYTFGSGTRLTVV.

The chain carries TRBV19 and TRBJ2-3; D ambiguous. Germline CDR1 is LNHDA and CDR2 is SQIVND (reference sequence). With 3 bases removed from V and 2 bases from J, the gap between germline ends came to 12 bases. The length of the CDR3 is 15 residues. The CDR3 DNA reads TGTGCCAGTAGTATGAGTGGCATTACCACAGATACGCAGTATTTT. Its translation is CASSMSGITTDTQYF.

The chain joins TRBV30 to TRBJ1-1; D gene unclear. With 4 bases removed from V and 4 bases from J, the gap between germline ends came to 16 bases. The germline V gene has CDR1 GTSNPN and CDR2 SVGIG (reference sequence). CDR3 length: 14 residues. The DNA of the CDR3 is TGTGCCTGGACCCTCCTAAGGTCTGGCACTGAAGCTTTCTTT. The encoded protein is CAWTLLRSGTEAFF.

V and J are TRBV12-3 or TRBV12-4 and TRBJ2-5, with TRBD1 matching 7 bases. Trimming removed 6 bases from V and 1 base from J; junction bases left unmatched: 5. The CDR3 contains 14 residues. The CDR3 region is CASSRGQIQETQYF. CDR3 nucleotide sequence: TGTGCCAGCAGCCGGGGACAGATCCAAGAGACCCAGTACTTC.

A single count supports this clonotype. The chain combines TRBV7-9 with TRBJ2-7; D ambiguous. Germline-derived CDR1 and CDR2 are SEHNR and FQNEAQ (reference sequence). This CDR3 has 12 residues. Between the trimmed V and J ends, which lost 1 base and 3 bases, there was a span of 4 bases. The chain's CDR3 is CASSLGVYEQYF. The DNA of the CDR3 is TGTGCCAGCAGCTTAGGGGTCTACGAGCAGTACTTC. The variable domain in full, completed from reference TRBV7-9 and TRBJ2-7, reads DTGVSQNPRHKITKRGQNVTFRCDPISEHNRLYWYRQTLGQGPEFLTYFQNEAQLEKSRLLSDRFSAERPKGSFSTLEIQRTEQGDSAMYLCASSLGVYEQYFGPGTRLTVT.

The J gene is TRBJ2-7, the V gene TRBV20-1; 13 bases match TRBD2. The germline gives CDR1 DFQATT, CDR2 SNEGSKA (reference sequence). CDR3 length: 14 residues. J gave up 2 bases and V 4 bases, and 2 bases lay outside the gene matches. CDR3 residues: CSATLAGGPYEQYF. The CDR3 DNA reads TGCAGTGCTACACTAGCGGGAGGGCCCTACGAGCAGTACTTC.

This rearrangement joins TRBV12-3 or TRBV12-4 to TRBJ2-1, with D perhaps TRBD1 or TRBD2 (5 bases each). CDR3 length equals 14 residues. V lost 0 bases to trimming and J lost 10 bases, with 13 bases between them. CDR3 sequence (DNA): TGTGCCAGCAGTTTAGCGGGACGTGGGACGGAGCAGTTCTTC. Protein: CASSLAGRGTEQFF.

The rearrangement joins TRBV12-3 or TRBV12-4 to TRBJ1-1; D remains unclear. The CDR3 has 14 residues. Trimming pared 4 bases from V and 1 base from J, leaving 10 bases between. DNA of the CDR3: TGTGCCAGCAGTTCTAGGGAGTCGAACACTGAAGCTTTCTTT. It encodes CASSSRESNTEAFF.

This chain uses TRBV30 with TRBJ2-1; 14 nucleotides agree with TRBD2. CDR1 GTSNPN and CDR2 SVGIG come from the germline V gene (reference sequence). The V and J ends lost 2 bases and 3 bases, in that order; junction bases with no gene match: 12. CDR3 length: 19 amino acids. The CDR3 reads CAWSQTSGRAKIGYNEQFF. CDR3 nucleotide sequence: TGTGCCTGGAGTCAGACTAGCGGGAGGGCCAAGATTGGCTACAATGAGCAGTTCTTC.

This chain uses TRBV20-1 with TRBJ2-7; D ambiguous. Trimming removed 3 bases from V and 1 base from J, with 7 bases in between. CDR3 length equals 12 residues. The germline V gene has CDR1 DFQATT and CDR2 SNEGSKA (reference sequence). The CDR3 sequence: CSASRSSYEQYF. The CDR3 nucleotides are TGCAGTGCTAGTCGGTCTTCCTACGAGCAGTACTTC.

This chain uses TRBV7-9 with TRBJ1-1, with D hard to call. The CDR3 runs to 11 residues. Looked up from germline, CDR1 is SEHNR and CDR2 is FQNEAQ (reference sequence). V was shortened by 6 bases and J by 7 bases, with 9 bases between the two germline ends. Here the CDR3 reads CASRGGDEAFF. For the CDR3, the DNA is TGTGCCAGCAGGGGAGGTGATGAAGCTTTCTTT.

CDR3 nucleotides: TGTGCCAGCAGTTTCTCGCATAATGAGCAGTTCTTC. Residues: CASSFSHNEQFF. The V call is TRBV28, the J call TRBJ2-1, with D hard to call. V lost 3 bases, J lost 7 bases, and 7 bases lay in between. The CDR3 runs to 12 residues. CDR1 is MDHEN and CDR2 is SYDVKM in the germline V gene.

The V call is TRBV28, the J call TRBJ2-7; D perhaps matches TRBD1 (6 bases). V lost 8 bases, J lost 2 bases, and 19 bases lay in between. Germline V gives CDR1 MDHEN, CDR2 SYDVKM. CDR3 length equals 15 residues. CDR3 protein: CASRDLGAGAYEQYF. The CDR3 DNA follows: TGTGCCAGCCGAGACCTTGGGGCAGGGGCCTACGAGCAGTACTTC.

CDR3 DNA sequence: TGTGCCAGCACTCAGGGTGCGAACACTGAAGCTTTCTTT. This gives the protein CASTQGANTEAFF. V usage is TRBV3-1 and J usage is TRBJ1-1; D might be TRBD1 (5 bases). Per germline, CDR1 LGHDT and CDR2 YNNKEL (reference sequence). CDR3 length: 13 amino acids. V lost 7 bases and J lost 1, with 10 bases in between.

The V and J genes are TRBV27 and TRBJ2-1, with unresolved D. This CDR3 spans 15 amino acids. The germline V and J ends were trimmed by 7 bases and 6 bases, with 19 bases remaining between them. CDR1 and CDR2 (germline): MNHEY, SMNVEV (reference sequence). This CDR3 is CASMDRWGLPNEQFF. In DNA, the CDR3 is TGTGCCAGCATGGACCGATGGGGTTTACCCAATGAGCAGTTCTTC.

As DNA, the CDR3 is TGTGCCAGCTCGTTCGGACTGCCTAACACAGATACGCAGTATTTT. Protein sequence: CASSFGLPNTDTQYF. The chain uses TRBV18 and TRBJ2-3; tentatively, D is TRBD2 (5 bases). This CDR3 has 15 amino acids. V was trimmed by 6 bases and J by 2 bases, leaving 15 bases between them. Looked up from germline, CDR1 is KGHSH and CDR2 is LQKENI.

V and J are TRBV20-1 and TRBJ2-7; 15 bases map to TRBD2. V shed 3 bases and J 2 bases; nucleotides not matched to a gene: 5. The CDR3 consists of 16 residues. Germline-derived CDR1 and CDR2 are DFQATT and SNEGSKA (reference sequence). CDR3 amino acids: CSASGTSGRSPYEQYF. The CDR3 DNA reads TGCAGTGCTAGTGGGACTAGCGGGAGGTCGCCCTACGAGCAGTACTTC.